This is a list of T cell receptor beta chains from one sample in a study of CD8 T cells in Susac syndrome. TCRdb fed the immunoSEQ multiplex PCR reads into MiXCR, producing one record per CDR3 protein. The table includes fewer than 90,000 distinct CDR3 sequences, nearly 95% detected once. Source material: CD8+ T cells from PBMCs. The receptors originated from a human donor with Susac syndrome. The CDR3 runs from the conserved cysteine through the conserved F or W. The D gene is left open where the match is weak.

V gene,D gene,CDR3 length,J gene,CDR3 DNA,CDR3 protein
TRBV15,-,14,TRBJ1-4,TGTGCCACCAGCAGTGGAGGGAGGATTGAAAAACTGTTTTTT,CATSSGGRIEKLFF
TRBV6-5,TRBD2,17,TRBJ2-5,TGTGCCAGCAGTTACACTGCTAGCGGGGTAATCCAAGAGACCCAGTACTTC,CASSYTASGVIQETQYF
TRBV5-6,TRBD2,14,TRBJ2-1,TGTGCCAGCAGCTTCCTAGCGGGTAGGGATGAGCAGTTCTTC,CASSFLAGRDEQFF
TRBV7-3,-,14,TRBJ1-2,TGTGCCAGCAGCCGGGCGGGAGAGGACTATGGCTACACCTTC,CASSRAGEDYGYTF
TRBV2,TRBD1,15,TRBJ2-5,TGTGCCAGCAGTGAACGGTTGACAGGGGGGGAGACCCAGTACTTC,CASSERLTGGETQYF
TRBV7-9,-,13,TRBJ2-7,TGTGCCAGCAGCGCCGGGACTCGCTACGAGCAGTACTTC,CASSAGTRYEQYF
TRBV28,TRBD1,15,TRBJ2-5,TGTGCCAGCAGTCTGGCCATGGACAGGGATGAGACCCAGTACTTC,CASSLAMDRDETQYF
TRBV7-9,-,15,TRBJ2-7,TGTGCCAGCAGCTTAGCCCCCGTGGAGGGGCGGGAGCAGTACTTC,CASSLAPVEGREQYF
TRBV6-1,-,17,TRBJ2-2,TGTGCCAGCAGTCCCCTCGGGGTGTCAGCGAACACCGGGGAGCTGTTTTTT,CASSPLGVSANTGELFF
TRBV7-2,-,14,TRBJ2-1,TGTGCCAGCAGCCTCTCGACTTTGTACAATGAGCAGTTCTTC,CASSLSTLYNEQFF
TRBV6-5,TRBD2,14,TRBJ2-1,TGTGCCAGCAGTTACCTAGACGGGAGGGATGAGCAGTTCTTC,CASSYLDGRDEQFF
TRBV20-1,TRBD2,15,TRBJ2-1,TGCAGTGCTAGAGATCTAAGCGGGACGTACAATGAGCAGTTCTTC,CSARDLSGTYNEQFF
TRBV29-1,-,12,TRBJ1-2,TGCAGCGCAGACCCCTCTAACTATGGCTACACCTTC,CSADPSNYGYTF
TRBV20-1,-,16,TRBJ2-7,TGCAGTGCTAGAGATCCGTTGGGGGGACAACCCTACGAGCAGTACTTC,CSARDPLGGQPYEQYF
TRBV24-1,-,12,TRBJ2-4,TGTGCCACCAGACTAGCCAAAAACATTCAGTACTTC,CATRLAKNIQYF
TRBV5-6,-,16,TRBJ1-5,TGTGCCAGCAGCTTGGCGGAGCCGGCGGGGCAGCAGCCCCAGCATTTT,CASSLAEPAGQQPQHF
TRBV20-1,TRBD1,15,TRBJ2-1,TGCAGTGCTAGGCCCCGGGACAGGCTATCCAATGAGCAGTTCTTC,CSARPRDRLSNEQFF
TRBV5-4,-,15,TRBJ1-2,TGTGCCAGCAGCTTTAGGGGGGGCGAAGTGAATGGCTACACCTTC,CASSFRGGEVNGYTF
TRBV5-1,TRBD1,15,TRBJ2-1,TGCGCCAGCAGCCAGGACAGGGGACGGGACAATGAGCAGTTCTTC,CASSQDRGRDNEQFF
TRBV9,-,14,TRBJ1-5,TGTGCCAGCAGCGTCGACCATAGCAATCAGCCCCAGCATTTT,CASSVDHSNQPQHF
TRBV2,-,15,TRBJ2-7,TGTGCCAGCAGGAGCCCCGGGGAAGGGAGCTACGAGCAGTACTTC,CASRSPGEGSYEQYF
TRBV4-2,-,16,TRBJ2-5,TGTGCCAGCAGCCAACAATTTAGCGGAAACCAAGAGACCCAGTACTTC,CASSQQFSGNQETQYF
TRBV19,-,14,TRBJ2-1,TGTGCCAGTAGTACGGGAGTCGGGTACAATGAGCAGTTCTTC,CASSTGVGYNEQFF
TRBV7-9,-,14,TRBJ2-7,TGTGCCAGCAGCCTTAGGACTGCTAGTAACGAGCAGTACTTC,CASSLRTASNEQYF
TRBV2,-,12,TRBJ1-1,TGTGCCAGCGAGAACGCGAACACTGAAGCTTTCTTT,CASENANTEAFF